The present T cell receptor beta chain was sequenced within a study of shared T cell receptors in the human thymus (TCRdb year 2021). Notes on the research overall: The study examined how self-reactive, shared T-cell receptor alpha chains are generated in the human thymus.

The library was produced with the immunoSEQ multiplex PCR assay. The table was pulled from immuneACCESS by TCRdb, which kept in-frame rearrangements only. Such tables lose some clones; where checked, under half of the loss comes from unresolved V genes, and the rest has no known cause. The sample table lists approximately 580,000 clones, 78% of them with a count of one. In total, the top ten clones hold more than 0.01% of the sample. The CDR3 measures 16 amino acids from cysteine to phenylalanine. Only the CDR3 DNA stays, 48 bases, in frame from base 1. V is cut back by 4 bases and J by 1 base, with 6 bases in the junction unmatched. CDR1 and CDR2 (LNHDA, SQIVND) derive from the germline V gene (reference sequence). With regard to this clone: No cognate antigen has been identified for it. The sample holds no much larger clone one base away, and base qualities are not on file.

This sample was also put to use in a study of human thymus T cells. Taken from the second paper: Donors were immunologically healthy infants undergoing open corrective cardiac surgery for congenital heart defects in Finland. Thymus tissue was obtained as surgical resects removed during corrective cardiac surgery. V and J gene segment usage appeared biased in both thymic and peripheral blood repertoires. The related research found that thymic TCR repertoires overlapped highly between unrelated individuals. TCR alpha and beta repertoires from about 8 infant thymus samples and four related peripheral blood samples were characterized in the study. Donor ages ranged from about 6 to 244 days, and the cohort comprised 5 to 7 male and a couple of female infants. Thymocytes were freed from the tissue by mechanical means and kept at -70 degrees C as pellets of roughly 8.5-31 million cells. Genomic DNA was extracted from frozen cell pellets with a QIAsymphony instrument. Using the immunoSEQ multiplex PCR assay, the TCRB and TCRAD loci were amplified from a standardized quantity of quality-controlled genomic DNA. The amplicons spanned the V(D)J region and were long enough to cover the CDR3 and allow V and J genes to be identified. The commercial immunoSEQ service was used to sequence amplicons on an Illumina platform. Primer bias and sequencing errors were corrected as previously described, and TCRAD and TCRB definitions were based on the IMGT database. Repertoires were analysed with immunoSEQ Analyzer 3.0 and VDJTools, covering basic statistics, V/J segment usage, diversity estimates, rarefaction and pairwise overlap. Diversity was estimated using the Chao1, ChaoE, Efron-Thisted, Shannon and inverse Simpson indices, and was also estimated on datasets down-sampled to the size of the smallest sample. Repertoire overlap was determined by strict matching of CDR3 nucleotide sequence, V gene and J gene, and Jaccard-based multidimensional scaling clustering was applied. Thymus samples yielded on average around 810,000 unique TCRB clonotypes, compared with about 80,000 from blood samples.

The chain is encoded by TRBV19 joined to TRBJ2-1, with 8 bases matching TRBD2. The specimen was thymocytes. The clonotype originates from a boy under two years old with a congenital heart defect. Donor details come from another sample of the same person, matched by shared clones. Read as DNA, the sequence is TGTGCCAGTAGTAAGGGTATAGCGGGGTCCTACAATGAGCAGTTCTTC. This gives the protein CASSKGIAGSYNEQFF.